Each of the 16 T cell receptor beta chains below was sequenced from the same sample in a study of OX40 agonist ivuxolimab in advanced cancers. Assay used: immunoSEQ multiplex PCR; TCRdb lists only in-frame clones, some missing. The table shows over 80,000 clones, with 86% occurring only once. The sample here was CD4+ or CD8+ T cells sorted from blood, taken in a trial of the OX40 agonist ivuxolimab. Receptors were obtained from an adult with an advanced solid tumor such as melanoma, head and neck, liver or kidney cancer.

About this clone itself: The same CDR3 also results from other DNA sequences found in this sample. The chain uses TRBV18 and TRBJ1-1, with 7 bases aligning to TRBD1. Germline V CDR1 and CDR2: KGHSH, LQKENI. V lost 2 bases, J lost 2 bases, and 2 bases stayed unmatched. The CDR3 covers 14 residues. This CDR3 reads CASSPGQVNTEAFF. The CDR3 coding sequence is TGTGCCAGCTCACCAGGACAGGTTAACACTGAAGCTTTCTTT.

A few counts support this clone. Other DNA sequences in this sample translate to the same CDR3. The V gene is TRBV5-8, the J gene TRBJ2-3; 14 positions match TRBD2. Per the germline V gene, CDR1 is SGHTS and CDR2 is YDEGEE. Losses at the gene ends were 3 bases for V and 3 bases for J; bases not matched to a gene: 6. The CDR3 is 17 amino acids. The CDR3 DNA is TGTGCCAGCAGCTCTGGACTAGCGGGGGGCAGTACAGATACGCAGTATTTT. It specifies CASSSGLAGGSTDTQYF.

The rearrangement uses TRBV4-1 and TRBJ1-5; 10 bases are a match to TRBD1. CDR3 length: 16 amino acids. The germline V gene encodes CDR1 MGHRA and CDR2 YSYEKL. The J segment lost 5 bases and the V segment lost 0 bases, leaving 4 bases of the junction unmatched. The CDR3 loop is CASSQEDRGHYQPQHF. DNA of the CDR3: TGCGCCAGCAGCCAAGAAGACAGGGGGCATTATCAGCCCCAGCATTTT.

This rearrangement joins TRBV11-3 to TRBJ2-1; unclear D gene. Looked up from germline, CDR1 is SGHNT and CDR2 is YENEEA. V gave up 1 base and J gave up 9 bases, with 10 bases separating them. CDR3 length: 13 amino acids. Written as DNA, the CDR3 is TGTGCCAGCAGCTTAGCCGACTGGAGTGAGCAGTTCTTC. Protein product: CASSLADWSEQFF.

The V call is TRBV2, the J call TRBJ2-3; D not certain. CDR3 length: 13 residues. V was cut by 3 bases and J by 1 base, with 5 bases left in between. CDR1 SNHLY and CDR2 FYNNEI come from the germline V gene. The CDR3 here is CASSDVGTDTQYF. For the CDR3, the DNA is TGTGCCAGCAGTGACGTGGGCACAGATACGCAGTATTTT.

This chain connects TRBV4-3 to TRBJ1-1, with D possibly TRBD1 on 6 matching bases. The V gene's germline CDR1 is LGHNA and CDR2 YSLEER. CDR3 size: 13 residues. V was pared by 4 bases and J by 1 base, with 7 bases between. The CDR3 nucleotides are TGCGCCAGCAGCCGGGGACAGAACACTGAAGCTTTCTTT. Translated: CASSRGQNTEAFF.

This clone has more than one count but fewer than ten. The rearrangement uses TRBV28 and TRBJ2-5, with D possibly matching TRBD1 (5 bases). The V gene's germline CDR1 is MDHEN and CDR2 SYDVKM. Trimming cost V 2 bases and J 7 bases, with 8 bases left between them. The CDR3 contains 12 residues. The CDR3 reads CASSLPGLTQYF. In nucleotides, the CDR3 is TGTGCCAGCAGTTTACCAGGGCTGACCCAGTACTTC. The variable domain in full, with the rest retrieved from reference TRBV28 and TRBJ2-5, is DVKVTQSSRYLVKRTGEKVFLECVQDMDHENMFWYRQDPGLGLRLIYFSYDVKMKEKGDIPEGYSVSREKKERFSLILESASTNQTSMYLCASSLPGLTQYFGPGTRLLVL.

The chain recombines TRBV9 with TRBJ1-1, with 8 bases aligning to TRBD1. The CDR3 runs to 15 residues. Germline V gene sequence: CDR1 SGDLS, CDR2 YYNGEE. Germline trimming cut 4 bases from V and 3 bases from J; bases unmatched to any gene: 8. The CDR3 bases are TGTGCCAGCAGCCCAAGACAGGGGAGCCACACTGAAGCTTTCTTT. This codes for CASSPRQGSHTEAFF.

The V gene is TRBV6-5, the J gene TRBJ2-7; D uncertain. CDR3 length: 15 residues. The ends were cut back, 0 bases at V and 2 bases at J, with 11 bases in the middle. CDR1 MNHEY and CDR2 SVGAGI come from the germline V gene. CDR3: CASSYSILPTYEQYF. The CDR3, as DNA: TGTGCCAGCAGTTACTCGATTCTCCCTACCTACGAGCAGTACTTC.

With respect to this clone: Within the sample, other DNA sequences also encode this same CDR3. The V gene is TRBV7-9, the J gene TRBJ1-4; D is undetermined. Germline CDR1 is SEHNR and CDR2 is FQNEAQ (reference sequence). This CDR3 has 14 residues. Trimming shortened V by 1 base and J by 5 bases, and 8 bases separated the two germline ends. The CDR3 nucleotides are TGTGCCAGCAGCTTAGATAGGGTAAATGAAAAACTGTTTTTT. This sequence encodes CASSLDRVNEKLFF.

The V and J genes are TRBV5-1 and TRBJ2-5; D is possibly TRBD1 (6 bases). Trimming took off 3 bases at V and 0 bases at J, with 9 bases between the two ends. The V gene's germline CDR1 is SGHRS and CDR2 YFSETQ. The CDR3 loop spans 14 amino acids. The CDR3 protein is CASSSGQYQETQYF. The CDR3 DNA is TGCGCCAGCAGCTCCGGACAGTACCAAGAGACCCAGTACTTC.

The chain combines TRBV11-3 with TRBJ2-1; 8 positions agree with TRBD2. Germline lookup yields CDR1 SGHNT and CDR2 YENEEA. The trim removed 1 base at V and 5 bases at J, leaving 10 bases unmatched. The CDR3 consists of 17 residues. The CDR3 is CASSLGSVAGSHNEQFF. Written as DNA, the CDR3 is TGTGCCAGCAGCTTAGGCTCGGTAGCGGGGAGTCACAATGAGCAGTTCTTC. Filled out from reference TRBV11-3 and TRBJ2-1, the complete variable domain reads EAGVVQSPRYKIIEKKQPVAFWCNPISGHNTLYWYLQNLGQGPELLIRYENEEAVDDSQLPKDRFSAERLKGVDSTLKIQPAELGDSAVYLCASSLGSVAGSHNEQFFGPGTRLTVL.

The V gene is TRBV11-2, the J gene TRBJ1-5; D is unresolved. V dropped 4 bases and J dropped 0 bases, with 7 bases sitting between them. Germline V CDR1 and CDR2: SGHAT, FQNNGV. This CDR3 contains 14 residues. As DNA, the CDR3 is TGTGCCAGCAGCTCTGACCATAGCAATCAGCCCCAGCATTTT. This gives the protein CASSSDHSNQPQHF.

CDR3 region: CASSKQVRANTEAFF. CDR3 in DNA: TGTGCCAGCAGCAAACAGGTGCGGGCTAACACTGAAGCTTTCTTT. V usage is TRBV2 and J usage is TRBJ1-1, with a possible D match to TRBD1 (5 bases). The CDR3 sequence is 15 residues long. CDR1 and CDR2 (germline): SNHLY, FYNNEI. V gave up 6 bases and J gave up 2 bases, with 16 bases separating them. Full variable domain (remainder filled in from reference TRBV2 and TRBJ1-1): EPEVTQTPSHQVTQMGQEVILRCVPISNHLYFYWYRQILGQKVEFLVSFYNNEISEKSEIFDDQFSVERPDGSNFTLKIRSTKLEDSAMYFCASSKQVRANTEAFFGQGTRLTVV.

The chain carries TRBV14 and TRBJ1-2; 9 bases align to TRBD1. This CDR3 is 15 amino acids long. From germline, CDR1 is SGHDN and CDR2 FVKESK. V lost 0 bases to trimming and J lost 8 bases; unmatched junction nucleotides: 7. CDR3 in amino acids: CASSQDLQGARGYTF. In DNA form, the CDR3 reads TGTGCCAGCAGCCAAGACCTACAGGGGGCGCGAGGCTACACCTTC. Full variable domain (missing parts from reference TRBV14 and TRBJ1-2): EAGVTQFPSHSVIEKGQTVTLRCDPISGHDNLYWYRRVMGKEIKFLLHFVKESKQDESGMPNNRFLAERTGGTYSTLKVQPAELEDSGVYFCASSQDLQGARGYTFGSGTRLTVV.

V and J are TRBV11-2 and TRBJ1-1, with D perhaps matching TRBD1 (5 bases). The CDR3 is made up of 14 amino acids. Germline V CDR1 and CDR2: SGHAT, FQNNGV. V lost 6 bases and J lost 7, with 18 bases in between. The CDR3 reads CASSFDSSNREAFF. The CDR3 nucleotides are TGTGCCAGCAGTTTTGACAGCAGTAATCGTGAAGCTTTCTTT. The full variable domain, completed using reference TRBV11-2 and TRBJ1-1, is EAGVAQSPRYKIIEKRQSVAFWCNPISGHATLYWYQQILGQGPKLLIQFQNNGVVDDSQLPKDRFSAERLKGVDSTLKIQPAKLEDSAVYLCASSFDSSNREAFFGQGTRLTVV.